A selection of T cell receptor beta chains follows, all from one sample in a study of T cell responses to AZD1222 COVID-19 vaccine. Clones were sequenced by immunoSEQ multiplex PCR, and TCRdb holds only the in-frame ones, with some missing. The table has some 120,000 clones, about nine tenths seen once. The specimen was peripheral blood, collected on day 0 of AZD1222 vaccination. These receptors came from an adult in good health. CDR3s include the opening cysteine and the closing phenylalanine or tryptophan. The D gene is left open where the match is weak. Some rows have no size entry. The others give once, few or many, or a class for an expanded clone.

v_gene,j_gene,abundance,d_gene,CDR3aa,CDR3nt
TRBV19,TRBJ2-5,.,.,CASSMNGETQYF,TGTGCCAGTAGTATGAACGGGGAGACCCAGTACTTC
TRBV9,TRBJ2-3,.,.,CASSSIDSPTDTQYF,TGTGCCAGCAGCTCCATAGACAGTCCTACAGATACGCAGTATTTT
TRBV25-1,TRBJ1-1,once,.,CASSEIENTEAFF,TGTGCCAGCAGTGAAATAGAGAACACTGAAGCTTTCTTT
TRBV28,TRBJ2-7,once,TRBD1,CASRSTGGGLYEQYF,TGTGCCAGCAGATCTACAGGGGGCGGCCTCTACGAGCAGTACTTC
TRBV6-5,TRBJ1-5,.,TRBD1,CASRPTGQRQPQHF,TGTGCCAGCAGACCGACAGGGCAGAGGCAGCCCCAGCATTTT
TRBV9,TRBJ2-1,.,.,CASSVDGGGWNEQFF,TGTGCCAGCAGCGTAGATGGCGGGGGCTGGAATGAGCAGTTCTTC
TRBV20-1,TRBJ1-2,.,.,CSARDNDGYTF,TGCAGTGCTAGAGATAACGATGGCTACACCTTC
TRBV7-2,TRBJ1-1,.,TRBD1,CASSRDRNTEAFF,TGTGCCAGCAGCCGGGACAGGAACACTGAAGCTTTCTTT
TRBV6-5,TRBJ1-2,.,TRBD1,CASSYRTGAGYTF,TGTGCCAGCAGTTATCGGACAGGTGCTGGCTACACCTTC
TRBV19,TRBJ1-1,.,.,CASSSSRDTEAFF,TGTGCCAGTAGTAGCTCGAGGGACACTGAAGCTTTCTTT
TRBV5-1,TRBJ1-1,.,.,CASSLWGAAEAFF,TGCGCCAGCAGCTTGTGGGGGGCGGCTGAAGCTTTCTTT
TRBV25-1,TRBJ2-7,once,TRBD2,CASSAPGLAGYEQYF,TGTGCCAGCAGTGCCCCGGGACTAGCGGGATATGAGCAGTACTTC
TRBV4-2,TRBJ1-5,.,.,CASSHISTGERNQPQHF,TGTGCCAGCAGCCACATTTCGACCGGGGAAAGAAATCAGCCCCAGCATTTT
TRBV7-9,TRBJ1-5,few,TRBD1,CASSLGDSRYLNQPQHF,TGTGCCAGCAGCTTAGGGGACAGTCGTTACCTTAATCAGCCCCAGCATTTT
TRBV5-5,TRBJ2-4,.,TRBD1,CASSLQGIEAKNIQYF,TGTGCCAGCAGCTTACAGGGGATCGAGGCCAAAAACATTCAGTACTTC
TRBV11-1,TRBJ2-7,.,TRBD1,CASSRLTGIAYEQYF,TGTGCCAGCAGCCGTTTGACAGGGATCGCTTACGAGCAGTACTTC
TRBV9,TRBJ2-4,.,TRBD2,CASSREGGRNKNIQYF,TGTGCCAGCAGCCGAGAGGGCGGGAGGAACAAAAACATTCAGTACTTC
TRBV30,TRBJ2-7,.,TRBD2,CAWSVRAGGRGKQYF,TGTGCCTGGAGTGTAAGGGCTGGCGGGAGAGGGAAGCAGTACTTC
TRBV9,TRBJ1-5,.,.,CASSVGHSNQPQHF,TGTGCCAGCAGCGTAGGCCATAGCAATCAGCCCCAGCATTTT
TRBV5-1,TRBJ2-2,.,.,CASSSRIGSPGELFF,TGCGCCAGCAGCTCCAGGATAGGAAGTCCCGGGGAGCTGTTTTTT
TRBV19,TRBJ2-1,.,TRBD1,CASRGTGILYNEQFF,TGTGCCAGTAGGGGGACAGGGATCCTCTACAATGAGCAGTTCTTC
TRBV30,TRBJ1-2,.,.,CAWSVSGERGGYTF,TGTGCCTGGAGTGTATCCGGGGAACGGGGTGGCTACACCTTC
TRBV28,TRBJ1-3,.,.,CASRDGRTSGNTIYF,TGTGCCAGCCGTGACGGCCGGACCTCTGGAAACACCATATATTTT
TRBV12-3/TRBV12-4,TRBJ1-2,.,.,CASRDSGRYGYTF,TGTGCCAGCAGGGACTCGGGACGCTATGGCTACACCTTC
TRBV19,TRBJ2-1,.,TRBD2,CASTPTSGRADYNEQFF,TGTGCCAGTACCCCGACTAGCGGGAGGGCGGACTACAATGAGCAGTTCTTC
TRBV5-1,TRBJ2-7,.,TRBD1,CASSLGTGTATYEQYF,TGCGCCAGCAGCTTGGGCACCGGGACAGCTACCTACGAGCAGTACTTC
TRBV19,TRBJ1-5,.,.,CASSIGQTTNQPQHF,TGTGCCAGTAGTATCGGGCAGACAACCAATCAGCCCCAGCATTTT
TRBV19,TRBJ1-2,.,.,CASRRANYGYTF,TGTGCCAGTAGGAGGGCCAACTATGGCTACACCTTC
TRBV12-3/TRBV12-4,TRBJ1-2,few,TRBD1,CASSAGGGSGYTF,TGTGCCAGCAGTGCGGGAGGGGGCAGTGGCTACACCTTC
TRBV5-1,TRBJ2-3,.,.,CASSPHTDTQYF,TGCGCCAGCAGCCCTCACACGGATACGCAGTATTTT
TRBV5-1,TRBJ2-7,.,TRBD1,CASSPLRGQNYEQYF,TGCGCCAGCAGCCCCCTGAGGGGACAGAACTACGAGCAGTACTTC
TRBV5-1,TRBJ2-1,.,.,CASSLWESSYNEQFF,TGCGCCAGCAGCTTGTGGGAATCCTCCTACAATGAGCAGTTCTTC
TRBV11-3,TRBJ2-1,few,TRBD2,CASSLDRGDEQFF,TGTGCCAGCAGCTTAGACCGGGGGGATGAGCAGTTCTTC
TRBV4-2,TRBJ1-2,.,TRBD1,CASSQGQGGGYGYTF,TGTGCCAGCAGCCAAGGGCAGGGGGGGGGCTATGGCTACACCTTC
TRBV24-1,TRBJ1-2,.,.,CATSEMNYGYTF,TGTGCCACCAGTGAGATGAACTATGGCTACACCTTC
TRBV3-1/TRBV3-2,TRBJ2-1,.,.,CASSQGSSSYNEQFF,TGTGCCAGCAGCCAAGGGTCGAGCTCCTACAATGAGCAGTTCTTC
TRBV7-9,TRBJ1-1,.,TRBD1,CASSYAGGRGEAFF,TGTGCCAGCAGCTACGCAGGGGGCAGGGGTGAAGCTTTCTTT
TRBV6-5,TRBJ2-3,.,.,CASSPGTPGDTQYF,TGTGCCAGCAGTCCCGGGACTCCCGGGGATACGCAGTATTTT
TRBV9,TRBJ2-2,.,TRBD2,CASSPRGGFLTGELFF,TGTGCCAGCAGCCCCCGCGGGGGTTTCCTCACCGGGGAGCTGTTTTTT
TRBV7-2,TRBJ2-7,.,TRBD2,CASSEGLAGASSYEQYF,TGTGCCAGCAGCGAGGGACTAGCGGGAGCGAGCTCCTACGAGCAGTACTTC
TRBV9,TRBJ2-5,.,TRBD1,CASSDLQGERGTQYF,TGTGCCAGCAGCGACTTACAGGGGGAACGGGGGACCCAGTACTTC
TRBV5-4,TRBJ2-1,.,.,CASSRGGMTYNEQFF,TGTGCCAGCAGTCGCGGCGGGATGACCTACAATGAGCAGTTCTTC
TRBV5-1,TRBJ1-3,.,.,CASSLGGHSGNTIYF,TGCGCCAGCAGCTTGGGAGGCCACTCTGGAAACACCATATATTTT
TRBV9,TRBJ2-6,.,.,CASSPQGAGANVLTF,TGTGCCAGCAGCCCGCAAGGGGCTGGGGCCAACGTCCTGACTTTC
TRBV5-1,TRBJ2-2,.,TRBD1,CASSVRGLNTGELFF,TGCGCCAGCAGCGTAAGGGGGCTGAACACCGGGGAGCTGTTTTTT
TRBV14,TRBJ2-3,.,.,CASSQDPGFRTDTQYF,TGTGCCAGCAGCCAAGACCCAGGGTTTCGCACAGATACGCAGTATTTT
TRBV19,TRBJ1-3,.,TRBD1,CASSFHRDRVREYSGNTIYF,TGTGCCAGTAGTTTTCACCGGGACAGGGTAAGAGAATACTCTGGAAACACCATATATTTT
TRBV6-2/TRBV6-3,TRBJ1-6,.,TRBD1,CASRPSGQRGVGNSPLHF,TGTGCCAGCAGACCTTCGGGACAGAGGGGTGTGGGGAATTCACCCCTCCACTTT
TRBV5-1,TRBJ2-2,.,.,CASSWAGANTGELFF,TGCGCCAGCAGCTGGGCGGGGGCAAACACCGGGGAGCTGTTTTTT
TRBV11-2,TRBJ2-2,.,TRBD2,CASSWGLAGNTGELFF,TGTGCCAGCAGCTGGGGACTAGCGGGGAACACCGGGGAGCTGTTTTTT
TRBV4-1,TRBJ2-1,.,TRBD2,CASSQEGRSGRPPYNEQFF,TGCGCCAGCAGCCAAGAAGGGCGTAGCGGGAGGCCCCCCTACAATGAGCAGTTCTTC
TRBV6-6,TRBJ2-2,.,TRBD2,CASILLAGAGTGELFF,TGTGCCAGCATCCTACTAGCGGGAGCGGGCACCGGGGAGCTGTTTTTT
TRBV7-8,TRBJ1-5,.,TRBD1,CASSPGQGNQPQHF,TGTGCCAGCAGCCCCGGACAGGGGAATCAGCCCCAGCATTTT